This TCR beta chain was sequenced for a study of blood T cell repertoires in COVID-19. Study context: Some COVID-19 samples were acute and others convalescent; all came from the United States, Italy and Spain.

V trimming: 2 bases; J trimming: 7 bases; junction bases outside the gene matches: 1. CDR3 size: 14 residues. Looked up from germline, CDR1 is SGHRS and CDR2 is YFSETQ. As originally analysed: Amplification of reference gene primers provided the estimated nucleated cell counts. The method was immunoSEQ multiplex PCR; TCRdb's version includes in-frame clones alone and lacks a portion of them. The DNA was the basis for D and trimming; V, J and clone size are from that table. The sample has over 350,000 clones, roughly 89% seen once. This clone was picked up a small number of times. The V gene is TRBV5-1, the J gene TRBJ1-6; 9 bases agree with TRBD1. Sequencing was done on a sample of peripheral blood. The source of this sequence is a woman in her 30s with acute or convalescent COVID-19. The CDR3 protein is CASSLTGGNSPLHF. The CDR3 DNA follows: TGCGCCAGCAGCTTAACAGGGGGCAATTCACCCCTCCACTTT.